This T cell receptor beta chain was observed in a study of T-cell reconstitution after alpha-beta-depleted transplantation in children. A TCRbeta library incorporating unique molecular identifiers was prepared. TCRdb reprocessed the PCR reads with MiXCR, giving one entry per CDR3 protein. The sample comprises about 610,000 distinct CDR3 sequences, roughly 10% of which are singletons, and less than 4.5% rests with the top ten. CDR3 length equals 19 residues. Trimming took 10 bases from V and 0 from J, leaving 28 bases between them. Per the germline V gene, CDR1 is MDHEN and CDR2 is SYDVKM. The gene calls are TRBV28 and TRBJ2-1, with a tentative D call TRBD2 (9 bases). The TCR sequence derives from a human donor who donated a stem cell graft to a child with acute myeloid leukemia. The source material was PBMCs from the stem cell graft donor, sampled from the stem cell graft. The CDR3 loop is CATSGSSGTGLSSYNEQFF. The CDR3, as DNA: TGTGCCACCTCGGGGTCTAGCGGGACAGGCCTGAGCTCCTACAATGAGCAGTTCTTC.